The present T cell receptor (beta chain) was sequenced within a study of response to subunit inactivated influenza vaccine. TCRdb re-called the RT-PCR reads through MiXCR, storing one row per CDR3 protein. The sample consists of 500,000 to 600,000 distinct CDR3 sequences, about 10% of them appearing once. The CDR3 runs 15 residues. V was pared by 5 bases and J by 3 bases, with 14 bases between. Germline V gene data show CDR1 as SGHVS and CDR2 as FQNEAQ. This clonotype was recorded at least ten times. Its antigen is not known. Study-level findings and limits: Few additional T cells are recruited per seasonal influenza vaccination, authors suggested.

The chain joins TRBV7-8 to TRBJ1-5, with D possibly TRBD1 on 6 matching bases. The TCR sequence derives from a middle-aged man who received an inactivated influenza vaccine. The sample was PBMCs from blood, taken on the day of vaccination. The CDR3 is CASSPFEGDNQPQHF. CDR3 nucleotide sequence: TGTGCCAGCAGCCCCTTTGAGGGGGACAATCAGCCCCAGCATTTT.